The subject of this entry is one TCR beta chain. From the RT-PCR reads, TCRdb called clonotypes with MiXCR, one entry per CDR3 protein. The table records 590,000 or so distinct CDR3 sequences, 14% of them present only once. The sample originates from a study of response to subunit inactivated influenza vaccine. This clonotype originated in a man aged 45 to 65 who received an inactivated influenza vaccine. Sequenced material: PBMCs from blood, taken around 14 days before vaccination.

In DNA, the CDR3 is TGCAGTGCAAACAGGGCGGTCTATGGCTACACCTTC. Translated, it gives CSANRAVYGYTF. The rearrangement joins TRBV20-1 to TRBJ1-2, with D possibly TRBD1 on 6 matching bases. The V end lost 6 bases, the J end lost 4 bases, and 12 bases lay between the germline ends. CDR3 length: 12 amino acids. Germline CDR1 DFQATT, CDR2 SNEGSKA (reference sequence).